This entry is about one TCR beta chain. The antigen remains undetermined. The entry originates in a study of PD-L1 blockade in urothelial cancer. Study summary: Patients with male sex and bladder-origin urothelial cancer accounted for about 85% of the roughly 29 enrolled. Before enrollment, 0 to 3 chemotherapy regimens had been given to patients. Study-wide findings and caveats: Pretreatment TCR clonality in blood under the median foretold superior survival.

Germline V lookup: CDR1 SGHRS, CDR2 YFSETQ. With 0 bases clipped from V and 5 bases from J, the junction kept 7 bases outside the gene matches. CDR3 length: 16 amino acids. Time point noted: pretreatment peripheral blood. Synthetic spike-ins, TCR analog templates, were added into each PCR. This table comes from immunoSEQ multiplex PCR, and its TCRdb copy is limited to in-frame clones, with some not included. The table shows roughly 77,000 clones, with 84% occurring only once. The sample in question was PBMCs, obtained around atezolizumab (anti-PD-L1) treatment. The chain uses TRBV5-1 and TRBJ2-7; 11 positions agree with TRBD1. This receptor was identified in an older woman with urothelial cancer. The CDR3 nucleotides read TGCGCCAGCAGCTTGGATCCGGGACAGGGGGGCCACGAGCAGTACTTC. It is translated as CASSLDPGQGGHEQYF.